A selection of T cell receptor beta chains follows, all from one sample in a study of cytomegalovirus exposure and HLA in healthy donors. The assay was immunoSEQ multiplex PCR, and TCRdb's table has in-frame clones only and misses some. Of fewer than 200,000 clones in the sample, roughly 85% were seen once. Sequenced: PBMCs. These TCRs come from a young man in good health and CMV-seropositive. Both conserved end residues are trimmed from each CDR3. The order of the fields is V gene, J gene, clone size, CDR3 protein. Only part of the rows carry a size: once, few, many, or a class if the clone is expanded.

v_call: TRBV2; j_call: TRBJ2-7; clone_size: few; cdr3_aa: ASSDRASYEQY
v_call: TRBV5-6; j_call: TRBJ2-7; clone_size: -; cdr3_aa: ASSSTGGASYEQY
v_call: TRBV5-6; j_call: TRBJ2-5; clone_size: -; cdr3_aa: ASSSQGWLGETQY
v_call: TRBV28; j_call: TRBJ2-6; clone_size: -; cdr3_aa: ASTQGGTGANVLT
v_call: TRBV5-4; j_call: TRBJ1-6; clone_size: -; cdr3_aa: ASSLAFRTVNSPLH
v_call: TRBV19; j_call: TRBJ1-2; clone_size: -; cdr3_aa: ASSVTGTPYGYT
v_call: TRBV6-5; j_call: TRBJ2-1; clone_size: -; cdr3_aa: ASIETGGNEQF
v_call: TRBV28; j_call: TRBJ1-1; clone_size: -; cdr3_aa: ASNRGFTEAF
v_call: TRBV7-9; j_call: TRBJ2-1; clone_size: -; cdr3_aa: ASSLEEAIPGNEQF
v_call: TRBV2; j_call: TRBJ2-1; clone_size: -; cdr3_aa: ASSRLGASGVNEQF
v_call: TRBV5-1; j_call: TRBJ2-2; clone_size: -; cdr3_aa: ASSLAEGGPPGELF
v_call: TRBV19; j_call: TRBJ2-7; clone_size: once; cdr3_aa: ASSGGAGYEQY
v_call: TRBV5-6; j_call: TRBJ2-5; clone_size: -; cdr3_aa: ASTGGVGETQY
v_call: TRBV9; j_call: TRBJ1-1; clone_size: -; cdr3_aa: ASSVFTGDKNTEAF
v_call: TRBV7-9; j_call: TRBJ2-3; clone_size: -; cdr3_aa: ASSSWEGGTDTQY
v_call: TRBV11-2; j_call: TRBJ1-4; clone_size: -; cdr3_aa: ASSLVGQGGEKLF
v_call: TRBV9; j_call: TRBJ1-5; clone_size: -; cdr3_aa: ASSPSGGRNQPQH
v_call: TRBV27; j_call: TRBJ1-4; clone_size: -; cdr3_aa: ASSRTLNEKLF
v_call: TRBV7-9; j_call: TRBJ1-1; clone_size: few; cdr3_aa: ASSSSDRGWDTEAF
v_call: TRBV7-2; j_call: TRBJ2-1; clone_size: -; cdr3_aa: ASSTIAGGTNEQF
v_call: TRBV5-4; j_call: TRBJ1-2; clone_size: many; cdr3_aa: ASSPTGTGGHGYT
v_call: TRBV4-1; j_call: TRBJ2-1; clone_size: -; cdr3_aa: ASSQELAGVTYNEQF
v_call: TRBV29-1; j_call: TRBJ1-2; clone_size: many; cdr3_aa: SVDDRGLGRGYT